Shown below are 24 T cell receptor beta chains from a single sample sequenced in a study of T cells in Graves' hyperthyroidism and ophthalmopathy. Amplification yielded TCR beta CDR3 regions, with RNA transcripts as the source. Carried out on the TCR CDR3, a first-round RT-PCR used the HTBI primer set. TCRdb redid the calling of the multiplex PCR reads with MiXCR, one entry per CDR3 protein. The repertoire consists of about 570,000 distinct CDR3 sequences, with about 15% occurring once and the leading ten covering approximately 15%. The sample taken for sequencing was blood. The receptor set was obtained from a woman between 40 and 55 years old with Graves' hyperthyroidism.

The V gene is TRBV12-3 or TRBV12-4, the J gene TRBJ2-1; 9 bases align to TRBD2. V lost 0 bases, J lost 4 bases, and 4 bases stayed unmatched. This CDR3 has 16 amino acids. The CDR3 sequence is CASSLAVAGAYNEQFF. In DNA form, the CDR3 reads TGTGCCAGCAGTTTAGCGGTAGCGGGAGCATACAATGAGCAGTTCTTC.

The chain uses TRBV5-1 and TRBJ2-1; 8 positions agree with TRBD2. This CDR3 comprises 14 residues. After removal of 4 bases from V and 7 bases from J, the junction contained 7 bases not matched to a gene. Per germline, CDR1 SGHRS and CDR2 YFSETQ. CDR3 sequence: CASSPGVAGNEQFF. CDR3 coding DNA: TGCGCCAGCAGCCCCGGGGTAGCGGGAAATGAGCAGTTCTTC.

There are many counts of this clonotype. The chain is built from TRBV20-1 and TRBJ2-7; 8 bases are shared with TRBD1. The CDR3 has 16 residues. Per germline, CDR1 DFQATT and CDR2 SNEGSKA (reference sequence). The V gene end was trimmed by 5 bases and the J gene end by 0 bases; junction bases not matched to a gene: 12. CDR3 sequence (DNA): TGCAGTGCTGAAACTCCACAGGGGGAAAGCTCCTACGAGCAGTACTTC. Translating it yields CSAETPQGESSYEQYF.

In its sample, this clonotype was seen many times. The chain uses TRBV30 and TRBJ1-5, with no clear D. Germline V gene lookup returns CDR1 GTSNPN and CDR2 SVGIG (reference sequence). The CDR3 extends over 13 amino acids. The V and J ends lost 2 bases and 3 bases respectively, with 8 bases between them. In DNA, the CDR3 is TGTGCCTGGAGTCATAGAAACAATCAGCCCCAGCATTTT. It encodes CAWSHRNNQPQHF.

Many counts were recorded for this clonotype. This rearrangement joins TRBV15 to TRBJ2-7; 8 bases match TRBD2. This CDR3 contains 16 residues. Germline CDR1 is LNHNV and CDR2 is YYDKDF (reference sequence). The J segment lost 4 bases and the V segment lost 7 bases, leaving 15 bases of the junction unmatched. CDR3 protein: CATNKPNSGNPYEQYF. For the CDR3, the DNA is TGTGCCACCAACAAACCAAATAGCGGGAATCCTTACGAGCAGTACTTC.

This chain connects TRBV13 to TRBJ2-7; D remains ambiguous. Germline V gene data show CDR1 as PRHDT and CDR2 as FYEKMQ (reference sequence). The CDR3 has 12 amino acids. V was cut by 8 bases and J by 3 bases, with 11 bases left in between. The DNA for the CDR3 is TGTGCCAGCGGGCGAAGTTACTACGAGCAGTACTTC. It encodes CASGRSYYEQYF. Full variable domain (missing parts from reference TRBV13 and TRBJ2-7): AAGVIQSPRHLIKEKRETATLKCYPIPRHDTVYWYQQGPGQDPQFLISFYEKMQSDKGSIPDRFSAQQFSDYHSELNMSSLELGDSALYFCASGRSYYEQYFGPGTRLTVT.

This clonotype was counted between two and nine times. V and J are TRBV7-2 and TRBJ2-2; D is perhaps TRBD2 (5 bases). V was trimmed by 6 bases and J by 11 bases, leaving 16 bases between them. This CDR3 has 13 amino acids. The germline gives CDR1 SGHTA, CDR2 FQGNSA. The CDR3 sequence: CASRALALEELFF. The CDR3 region has the DNA TGTGCCAGCAGGGCCCTAGCTCTTGAAGAGCTGTTTTTT.

This clonotype has a count of ten or more. The chain recombines TRBV28 with TRBJ2-3; D may match TRBD1 or TRBD2 (6 bases each). Germline V gene data show CDR1 as MDHEN and CDR2 as SYDVKM. The CDR3 has 15 residues. V was shortened by 7 bases and J by 2 bases, with 16 bases between the two germline ends. CDR3 in amino acids: CASNPGGSFTDTQYF. CDR3 sequence (DNA): TGTGCCAGCAACCCCGGGGGCAGCTTCACAGATACGCAGTATTTT.

By frequency in the sample, this clonotype is large (0.1 to 1%). The chain employs TRBV27 and TRBJ1-1; D not certain. This CDR3 contains 14 residues. Germline loops: CDR1 MNHEY, CDR2 SMNVEV (reference sequence). Trimming took 0 bases from V and 5 from J, leaving 10 bases between them. CDR3 nucleotides: TGTGCCAGCAGTTTATCCGGAGACGGGACTGAAGCTTTCTTT. Protein: CASSLSGDGTEAFF.

In its sample, this clonotype was seen many times. The chain carries TRBV3-1 and TRBJ2-1; 10 bases are shared with TRBD2. The CDR3 length is 20 residues. In germline, CDR1 is LGHDT, CDR2 YNNKEL (reference sequence). V gave up 1 base and J gave up 0 bases; unmatched junction bases: 12. This CDR3 reads CASSQVSRTSGSSSYNEQFF. In DNA, the CDR3 is TGTGCCAGCAGCCAAGTGTCCAGGACTAGCGGATCCTCCTCCTACAATGAGCAGTTCTTC.

This clonotype occurred many times. This chain links TRBV13 with TRBJ2-3; D may match TRBD1 or TRBD2 (5 bases each). The CDR3 runs to 17 residues. CDR1 PRHDT and CDR2 FYEKMQ come from the germline V gene (reference sequence). The germline V and J ends were trimmed by 5 bases and 3 bases, with 21 bases remaining between them. The CDR3 here is CASSVHRMGEQTDTQYF. The CDR3 DNA sequence: TGTGCCAGCAGCGTCCATAGGATGGGGGAGCAAACAGATACGCAGTATTTT.

This chain joins TRBV18 and TRBJ1-1; D gene unclear. CDR3 length: 15 amino acids. The V end was cut by 2 bases, the J end by 1 base, with 11 bases between. CDR1 and CDR2 from the germline V gene are KGHSH and LQKENI. The DNA of the CDR3 is TGTGCCAGCTCACCATCCCTCGGCGGGAACACTGAAGCTTTCTTT. Translated, it gives CASSPSLGGNTEAFF.

This clonotype was counted between two and nine times. The chain combines TRBV5-1 with TRBJ2-2; D not certain. The CDR3 covers 16 residues. V lost 9 bases to trimming and J lost 0 bases, with 18 bases between them. The germline V gene has CDR1 SGHRS and CDR2 YFSETQ. CDR3 DNA sequence: TGCGCCAACGGCTTGGATCCCAGTGCGAACACCGGGGAGCTGTTTTTT. Its translation is CANGLDPSANTGELFF.

This clonotype has a handful of counts. The chain recombines TRBV6-2 or TRBV6-3 with TRBJ2-5; weak D call: TRBD2 (6 bases). The germline gives CDR1 MNHEY, CDR2 SVGEGT. The ends were cut back, 1 base at V and 2 bases at J, with 11 bases in the middle. The CDR3 is 15 residues long. CDR3 residues: CASSYLSSGQETQYF. The CDR3 region has the DNA TGTGCCAGCAGTTACTTAAGTAGCGGACAAGAGACCCAGTACTTC.

As for this clonotype: An end of the junction differs from the germline gene, which may be a read error. This chain connects TRBV7-7 to TRBJ2-1; 9 bases line up with TRBD2. The CDR3 loop spans 15 amino acids. Germline CDR1 is SSHAT and CDR2 is FNYEAQ (reference sequence). The CDR3 DNA reads as TGTGCTAGCAGCTTAAGCCTAGCGGGATTCGGTGAGCAGTTCTTC. Protein sequence: CASSLSLAGFGEQFF.

The chain carries TRBV11-2 and TRBJ2-7, with TRBD1 identical over 8 bases. After removal of 6 bases from V and 2 bases from J, the junction contained 9 bases not matched to a gene. CDR1 is SGHAT and CDR2 is FQNNGV in the germline V gene. CDR3 size: 15 residues. Here the CDR3 reads CASSIQGAPTYEQYF. Written as DNA, the CDR3 is TGTGCCAGCAGTATTCAGGGGGCTCCAACCTACGAGCAGTACTTC.

This clonotype was detected many times. The chain recombines TRBV20-1 with TRBJ2-2; TRBD1 might be the D (5 bases). CDR3 length: 14 amino acids. V lost 0 bases, J lost 6 bases, and 11 bases lay in between. Germline assignment: CDR1 DFQATT and CDR2 SNEGSKA (reference sequence). CDR3 residues: CSARDDSHPGELFF. The CDR3 DNA reads as TGCAGTGCTAGAGATGACAGCCACCCCGGGGAGCTGTTTTTT.

This clonotype was found many times. The V and J genes are TRBV6-1 and TRBJ1-5; tentatively, D is TRBD1 (5 bases). Trimming removed 3 bases from V and 7 bases from J, with 13 bases in between. Germline values: CDR1 MNHNS, CDR2 SASEGT. The CDR3 is 14 amino acids. This CDR3 reads CASSELGAGQPQHF. The DNA of the CDR3 is TGTGCCAGCAGTGAGTTAGGGGCGGGCCAGCCCCAGCATTTT.

Many counts were recorded for this clonotype. The rearrangement links TRBV6-1 to TRBJ1-1; 7 bases are a match to TRBD1. V shed 8 bases and J 3 bases; nucleotides not matched to a gene: 27. This CDR3 has 20 amino acids. Germline CDR1 reads MNHNS; CDR2 reads SASEGT. CDR3 in amino acids: CASCESGLHRGRGLDTEAFF. In DNA, the CDR3 is TGTGCCAGCTGCGAGAGTGGCTTGCATAGGGGGCGCGGTCTGGACACTGAAGCTTTCTTT.

The gene calls are TRBV10-2 and TRBJ2-1; possible D gene TRBD2, 5 bases. The CDR3 is made up of 10 amino acids. Trimming removed 10 bases at V and 10 bases at J, with 11 bases between. In germline, CDR1 is WSHSY, CDR2 SAAADI. DNA for the CDR3: TGCGCCACATTGGACTCCGAGCAGTTCTTC. This codes for CATLDSEQFF.

The V and J genes are TRBV4-1 and TRBJ1-1; unclear D gene. Germline assignment: CDR1 MGHRA and CDR2 YSYEKL. The CDR3 runs 16 residues. Trimming took 1 base from V and 4 from J, leaving 16 bases between them. The CDR3 DNA reads TGCGCCAGCAGCCAAGGCCAGGCCTATACGGGCACTGAAGCTTTCTTT. It is translated as CASSQGQAYTGTEAFF.

This clonotype was counted ten times or more. The gene calls are TRBV3-1 and TRBJ2-2; 10 positions match TRBD2. This CDR3 region has 18 residues. The junction had 11 bases not matched to a gene; V was cut back by 1 base and J by 6 bases. Germline CDR1 reads LGHDT; CDR2 reads YNNKEL (reference sequence). CDR3 amino acids: CASSQAGTSVFGAGELFF. The CDR3 region has the DNA TGTGCCAGCAGCCAAGCAGGGACTAGCGTTTTTGGGGCCGGGGAGCTGTTTTTT.

The table lists this clonotype with many counts. This sequence joins TRBV7-2 and TRBJ2-5; a weak D match, TRBD1 (5 bases). The CDR3 runs 13 residues. V lost 5 bases, J lost 4 bases, and 11 bases lay in between. Germline V gene lookup returns CDR1 SGHTA and CDR2 FQGNSA. The DNA for the CDR3 is TGTGCCAGCAGCGGGGCCCCTGGAGAGACCCAGTACTTC. Its translation: CASSGAPGETQYF.

This clonotype was recorded at least ten times. The J gene is TRBJ1-5, the V gene TRBV20-1, with D tentatively TRBD1 (6 bases). V shed 5 bases and J shed 1 base, with 15 bases lying between them. Germline CDR1 reads DFQATT; CDR2 reads SNEGSKA (reference sequence). This CDR3 comprises 15 residues. This CDR3 is CSALTTGTSNQPQHF. CDR3 DNA sequence: TGCAGTGCTTTGACCACAGGGACCAGCAATCAGCCCCAGCATTTT.